This section outlines one T cell receptor beta chain sequence together with its context. The target antigen is unknown. CDR1 is LGHNA and CDR2 is YSLEER in the germline V gene. This CDR3 comprises 17 residues. Deletions cut 1 base from V and 0 bases from J, with 15 bases between. These data are taken from a study of vaccination effects on CD4 cells after COVID-19. Notes on the study in general: No early post-infection timepoints were available in the study, which also included few convalescent patients. Late after vaccination, infection- and vaccine-induced clones showed marked clonal contraction.

The culture ran for roughly 10 days before CD4+ T cells were isolated. Libraries were prepared by immunoSEQ multiplex PCR; TCRdb keeps only in-frame clonotypes and omits some of them. The sample has 50,000 to 70,000 clones; approximately 70% are singletons. The chain carries TRBV4-3 and TRBJ1-2; the D gene is possibly TRBD1 (5 bases). The specimen comprised CD4+ T cells from PBMCs cultured without peptide, sampled before COVID-19 vaccination. The receptor's source is a human donor who had a prior SARS-CoV-2 infection. The CDR3 sequence: CASSQGYGAETNYGYTF. CDR3 coding DNA: TGCGCCAGCAGCCAAGGATACGGGGCCGAAACTAACTATGGCTACACCTTC.